This T cell receptor (beta chain) emerged from a study of identical twins. Study-wide results and caveats: Zero-insertion analyses could be partly confounded by invariant MAIT and iNKT cells. Twin pairs' shared out-of-frame alpha sequences were enriched in low generation probability.

The trim removed 5 bases at V and 5 bases at J, leaving 10 bases unmatched. CDR1 and CDR2 (germline): SGHAT, FQNNGV. The CDR3 has 15 amino acids. This clonotype was seen only a few times. The antigen is undetermined. TCRdb itself ran the 5' RACE reads through MiXCR, one entry per CDR3 protein. The table includes a few hundred thousand distinct CDR3 sequences, 14% detected once. Another study also made use of these data, one on yellow fever vaccine responses in identical twins.

V usage is TRBV11-2 and J usage is TRBJ2-7, with 9 bases lining up with TRBD1. Sample: CD4+ T cells sorted from blood. This TCR was sampled from a young woman in good health. DNA of the CDR3: TGTGCCAGCAGCCCAGCGGGACAGGGTTACAACGAGCAGTACTTC. Encoded protein: CASSPAGQGYNEQYF.